Included here is one T cell receptor beta chain sequence, with context. Its specificity is not known. The sample originates from a study of OX40 agonist ivuxolimab in advanced cancers. Turning to the study itself: Patients' therapy was ivuxolimab, an antibody that acts as an agonist of OX40 (CD134). The group had a mean age of roughly 56 years, ranged from roughly 23 to 79, and was around 82% male. Overall study results and limits: Normalized T-cell clonal expansion was also low in some nonresponders. Doses of 0.1 to 3.0 mg/kg were accompanied by clonal expansion of CD4+ and CD8+ blood T cells by week 6.

This CDR3 is built from 18 residues. V was clipped by 5 bases and J by 7 bases; unmatched bases: 14. The germline CDR1 and CDR2 sequences are MDHEN and SYDVKM. Method: immunoSEQ multiplex PCR; TCRdb's copy keeps in-frame clones and lacks some. In the table there are roughly 71,000 clones, roughly 80% of which are singletons. The TCR originated in an adult with an advanced solid tumor such as melanoma, head and neck, liver or kidney cancer. The genes are TRBV28 and TRBJ2-2, with TRBD2 matching 12 bases. The sample consisted of CD4+ or CD8+ T cells sorted from blood, taken in a trial of the OX40 agonist ivuxolimab. CDR3 region: CASSPITSGRIGGGELFF. The CDR3, as DNA: TGTGCCAGCAGTCCCATAACTAGCGGGAGGATTGGTGGCGGGGAGCTGTTTTTT.